This T cell receptor (beta chain) was sequenced in a study of cytomegalovirus exposure and HLA in healthy donors. The study drew the donors from its roughly 130-subject validation cohort, separate from the approximately 700-subject first cohort. Clones were sequenced by immunoSEQ multiplex PCR, and TCRdb holds only the in-frame ones, with some missing. The data contain some 150,000 clones, about 87% of them singletons. In germline, CDR1 is SGHTA, CDR2 FQGNSA. V was trimmed by 5 bases and J by 6 bases, leaving 17 bases between them. The CDR3 consists of 15 residues. The source of this sequence is a woman aged 25 to 45 in good health and CMV-seropositive. Sequenced: PBMCs. V and J are TRBV7-2 and TRBJ1-5; a possible D gene is TRBD1 (5 bases). The CDR3: CASSPDTYQGQPQHF. The DNA for the CDR3 is TGTGCCAGCAGCCCGGACACGTACCAAGGTCAGCCCCAGCATTTT.